A selection of T cell receptor beta chains follows, all from one sample in a study of control samples from healthy donors and cancer patients. TCRdb keeps only in-frame clones here, not all; method: immunoSEQ multiplex PCR. This sample has about 140,000 clones; around 94% occur once, and the top ten carry 13%. What was sequenced was blood. These TCRs come from a man in his forties in good health. Both conserved end residues are part of each CDR3. Each record gives: J gene, V gene, CDR3 protein.

J: TRBJ1-2
V: TRBV4-3
CDR3: CASSQELGNYGYTF

J: TRBJ2-5
V: TRBV24-1
CDR3: CATSDTDTQETQYF

J: TRBJ2-2
V: TRBV7-6
CDR3: CASRGTGVGELFF

J: TRBJ2-5
V: TRBV5-5
CDR3: CASSSPGTKVGQYF

J: TRBJ2-7
V: TRBV10-1
CDR3: CASSQGGTYEQYF

J: TRBJ2-7
V: TRBV6-5
CDR3: CASSLGGRGYEQYF

J: TRBJ1-2
V: TRBV6-5
CDR3: CASIRAGGNYGYTF

J: TRBJ2-6
V: TRBV30
CDR3: CAWSVPLGRNQSSGANVLTF

J: TRBJ2-2
V: TRBV5-1
CDR3: CASSLDGRATGELFF

J: TRBJ1-4
V: TRBV4-3
CDR3: CASSPLRGTGYEKLFF

J: TRBJ2-3
V: TRBV18
CDR3: CASSPASGGDTQYF

J: TRBJ2-1
V: TRBV2
CDR3: CASPLAEGDYNEQFF

J: TRBJ1-1
V: TRBV24-1
CDR3: CATSRGSGNTEAFF

J: TRBJ1-1
V: TRBV19
CDR3: CASSIEWGRTEAFF